This T cell receptor (beta chain) originates from a study of tumor and adjacent non-tumor tissue in lung cancer. Turning to the study itself: Samples averaged roughly 4.4 million productive TCRbeta reads each. Study-wide results and limits: Significantly higher TCR diversity was found in tumor than normal lung.

No cell sorting was done before RNA was extracted from the tissue. Distant lung tissue was collected more than 3 cm away from the tumor edge. Between August and November 2014, newly diagnosed, chemotherapy-naive lung cancer patients underwent thoracic surgery in China. Details on this clonotype: Its antigen is undetermined. At one end the junction does not follow the germline gene, possibly because of a read error.

A modified ARM-PCR protocol with three rounds of nested PCR amplified TCRbeta. MiXCR, applied by TCRdb to the multiplex PCR reads, yields one record per CDR3 protein. The sample gives some 80,000 distinct CDR3 sequences, roughly 80% of which show up once; about half is in the top ten. This CDR3 has 14 residues. CDR1 is DFQATT, CDR2 SNEGSKA, per germline (reference sequence). The V and J genes are TRBV20-1 and TRBJ2-1; 9 nucleotides line up with TRBD1. This TCR came from a man in his sixties with non-small cell lung cancer. Sample: distant non-tumor lung tissue. In nucleotides, the CDR3 is TGCAATGCTAGAGTTCGTGGGGGACAGGGTGAGCAGCTCTTC. Encoded protein: CNARVRGGQGEQLF.